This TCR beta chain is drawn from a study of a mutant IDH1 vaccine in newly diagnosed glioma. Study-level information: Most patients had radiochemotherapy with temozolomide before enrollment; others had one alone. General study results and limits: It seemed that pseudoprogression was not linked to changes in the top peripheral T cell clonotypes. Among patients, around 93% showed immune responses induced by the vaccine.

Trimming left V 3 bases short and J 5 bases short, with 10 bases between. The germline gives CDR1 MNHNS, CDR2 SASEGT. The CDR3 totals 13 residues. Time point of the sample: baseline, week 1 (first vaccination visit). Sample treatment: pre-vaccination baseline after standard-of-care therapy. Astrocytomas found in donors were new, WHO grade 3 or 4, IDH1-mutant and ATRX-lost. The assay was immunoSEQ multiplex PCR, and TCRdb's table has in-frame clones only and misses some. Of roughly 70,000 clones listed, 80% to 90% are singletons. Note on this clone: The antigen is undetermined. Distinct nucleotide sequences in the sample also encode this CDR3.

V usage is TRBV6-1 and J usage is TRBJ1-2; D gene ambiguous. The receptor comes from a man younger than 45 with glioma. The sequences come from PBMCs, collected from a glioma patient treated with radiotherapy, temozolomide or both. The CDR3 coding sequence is TGTGCCAGCAGTGAGTACGGACTTTATGGCTACACCTTC. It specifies CASSEYGLYGYTF.